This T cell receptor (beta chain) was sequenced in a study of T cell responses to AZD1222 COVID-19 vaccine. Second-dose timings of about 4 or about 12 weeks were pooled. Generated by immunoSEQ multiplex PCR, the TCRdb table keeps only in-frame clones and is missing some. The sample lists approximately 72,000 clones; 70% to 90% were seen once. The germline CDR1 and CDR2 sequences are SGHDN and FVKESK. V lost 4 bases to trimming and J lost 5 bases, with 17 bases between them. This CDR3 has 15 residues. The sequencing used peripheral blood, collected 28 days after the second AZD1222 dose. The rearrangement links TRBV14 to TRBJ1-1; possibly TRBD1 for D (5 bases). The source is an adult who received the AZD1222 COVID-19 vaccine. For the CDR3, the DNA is TGTGCCAGCAGCCCCCCCCGGTGGGGGGGAACTGAAGCTTTCTTT. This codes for CASSPPRWGGTEAFF.